This T cell receptor (beta chain) was captured in a study of CD8 T cells in ankylosing spondylitis. Study-wide results and limits: What appeared characteristic of ankylosing spondylitis blood was a TCR beta motif of several highly homologous variants. Earlier authors reported some of these motif variants in reactive arthritis synovial fluid and blood. Clones that were linked to disease were CD8+ and were relatively rare in peripheral blood. Within matched ankylosing spondylitis synovial fluid, disease-linked clones were reportedly significantly enriched.

Germline V gives CDR1 SNHLY, CDR2 FYNNEI. This CDR3 is built from 16 residues. V lost 3 bases and J lost 0; bases outside the gene matches: 4. Quantitative 5'-RACE was performed with molecular barcodes, and it yielded the TCR beta libraries. TCRdb used MiXCR to reprocess the 5' RACE reads, holding one entry per CDR3 protein. The data show about 540,000 distinct CDR3 sequences, roughly 13% seen once. Concerning this clonotype itself: Antigen specificity is unknown.

This TCR derives from a male donor with ankylosing spondylitis. The genes are TRBV2 and TRBJ2-2; 7 bases agree with TRBD1. Sequencing was carried out using blood, either unsorted or a sorted T cell fraction (not recorded which). The DNA of the CDR3 is TGTGCCAGCAGTGAGGGACAGCCCGCGAACACCGGGGAGCTGTTTTTT. Its protein product is CASSEGQPANTGELFF.